The TCR beta chain described here comes from a study of blood T cell repertoires in COVID-19. Study-level background: Sources were T cells, B-cell-depleted T cells, or PBMCs; the material itself was cDNA or gDNA.

Only in-frame clones appear in the TCRdb table, and some are missing; sequencing was by immunoSEQ multiplex PCR. The sample has a few hundred thousand clones, 75% to 90% seen once. The germline gives CDR1 SGHKS, CDR2 YYEKEE (reference sequence). The CDR3 extends over 17 amino acids. V lost 6 bases, J lost 1 base, and 20 bases lay in between. Sample: peripheral blood. V and J are TRBV5-5 and TRBJ2-1, with a tentative D call TRBD2 (5 bases). This receptor was taken from a woman in her fifties or sixties with COVID-19, enrolled during active disease. DNA of the CDR3: TGTGCCAGCACCACCTTAAGAGAGGGATTTTCCTACAATGAGCAGTTCTTC. This translates into CASTTLREGFSYNEQFF.